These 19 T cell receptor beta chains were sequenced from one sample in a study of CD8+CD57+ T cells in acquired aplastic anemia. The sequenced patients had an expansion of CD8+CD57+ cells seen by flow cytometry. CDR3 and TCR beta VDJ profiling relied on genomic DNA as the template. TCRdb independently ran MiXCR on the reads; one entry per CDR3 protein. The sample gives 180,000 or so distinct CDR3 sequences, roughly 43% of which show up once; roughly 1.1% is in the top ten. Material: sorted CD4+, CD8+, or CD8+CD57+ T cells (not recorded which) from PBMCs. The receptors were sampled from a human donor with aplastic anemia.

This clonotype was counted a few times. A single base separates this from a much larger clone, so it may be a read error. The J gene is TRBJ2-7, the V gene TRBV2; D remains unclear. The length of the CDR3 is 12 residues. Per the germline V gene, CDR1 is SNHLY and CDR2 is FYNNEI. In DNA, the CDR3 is TGTGCCGGCAGTGAATCGAGCTACGAGCAGTACTTC. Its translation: CAGSESSYEQYF.

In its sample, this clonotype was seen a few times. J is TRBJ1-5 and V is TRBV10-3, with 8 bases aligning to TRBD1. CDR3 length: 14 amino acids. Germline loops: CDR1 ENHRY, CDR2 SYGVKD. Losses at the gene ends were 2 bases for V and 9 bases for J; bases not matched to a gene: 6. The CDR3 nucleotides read TGTGCCATCAGTGAGGCGGACAGGGAAGGGCCCCAGCATTTT. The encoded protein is CAISEADREGPQHF.

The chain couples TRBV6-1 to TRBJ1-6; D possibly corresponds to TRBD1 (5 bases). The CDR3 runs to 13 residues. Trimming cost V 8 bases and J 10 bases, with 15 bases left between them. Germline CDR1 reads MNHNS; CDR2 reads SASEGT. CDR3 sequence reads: CASRQGLQSPLHF. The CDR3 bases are TGTGCCAGCCGCCAGGGCCTGCAATCACCCCTCCACTTT.

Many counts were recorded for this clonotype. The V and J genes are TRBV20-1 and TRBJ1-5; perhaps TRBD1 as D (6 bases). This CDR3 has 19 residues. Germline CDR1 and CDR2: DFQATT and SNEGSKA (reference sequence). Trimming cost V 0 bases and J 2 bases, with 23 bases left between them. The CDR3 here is CSARDGGGAGIHGNQPQHF. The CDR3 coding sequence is TGCAGTGCTAGAGATGGGGGGGGGGCAGGGATCCATGGCAATCAGCCCCAGCATTTT.

CDR3 in DNA: TGTGCCAGCAGCCCCCAACAGGGGCCCCTAGAGAGGGGCACTGAAGCTTTCTTT. This codes for CASSPQQGPLERGTEAFF. The chain is built from TRBV11-1 and TRBJ1-1; TRBD1 aligns across 7 bases. Trimming cost V 5 bases and J 4 bases; bases outside gene matches: 19. The CDR3 covers 18 residues. Looked up from germline, CDR1 is SGHAT and CDR2 is FQDESV (reference sequence).

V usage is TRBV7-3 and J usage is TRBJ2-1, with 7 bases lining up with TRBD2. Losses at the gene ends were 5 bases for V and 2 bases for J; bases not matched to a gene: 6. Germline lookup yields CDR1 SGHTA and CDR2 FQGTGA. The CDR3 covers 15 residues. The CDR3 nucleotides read TGTGCCAGCAGCCTCCCCAGCGGGGCCTACAATGAGCAGTTCTTC. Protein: CASSLPSGAYNEQFF.

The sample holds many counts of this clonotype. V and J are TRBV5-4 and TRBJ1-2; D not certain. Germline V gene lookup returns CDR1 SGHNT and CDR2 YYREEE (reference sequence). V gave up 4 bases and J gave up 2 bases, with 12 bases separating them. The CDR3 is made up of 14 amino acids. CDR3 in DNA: TGTGCCAGCAGCCCTACCGGGCAGAACTATGGCTACACCTTC. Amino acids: CASSPTGQNYGYTF. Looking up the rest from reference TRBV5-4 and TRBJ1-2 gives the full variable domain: ETGVTQSPTHLIKTRGQQVTLRCSSQSGHNTVSWYQQALGQGPQFIFQYYREEENGRGNFPPRFSGLQFPNYSSELNVNALELDDSALYLCASSPTGQNYGYTFGSGTRLTVV.

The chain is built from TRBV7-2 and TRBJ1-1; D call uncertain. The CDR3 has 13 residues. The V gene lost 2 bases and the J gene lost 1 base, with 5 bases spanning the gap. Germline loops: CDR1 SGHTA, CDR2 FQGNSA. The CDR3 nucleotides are TGTGCCAGCAGCTTACTACCGAACACTGAAGCTTTCTTT. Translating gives CASSLLPNTEAFF.

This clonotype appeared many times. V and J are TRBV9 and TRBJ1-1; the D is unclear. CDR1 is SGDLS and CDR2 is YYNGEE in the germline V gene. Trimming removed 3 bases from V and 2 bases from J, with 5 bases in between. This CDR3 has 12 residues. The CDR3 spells CASSAINTEAFF. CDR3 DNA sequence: TGTGCCAGCAGCGCTATTAACACTGAAGCTTTCTTT.

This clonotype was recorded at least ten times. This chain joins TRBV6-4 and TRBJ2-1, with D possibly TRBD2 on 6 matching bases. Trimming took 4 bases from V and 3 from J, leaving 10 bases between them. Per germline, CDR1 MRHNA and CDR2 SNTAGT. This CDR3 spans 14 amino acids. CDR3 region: CASSAGVDYNEQFF. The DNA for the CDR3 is TGTGCCAGCAGTGCGGGGGTTGACTACAATGAGCAGTTCTTC.

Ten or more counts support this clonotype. CDR3 amino acids: CSARESGVDTDTQYF. CDR3 sequence (DNA): TGCAGTGCTAGAGAGTCGGGGGTGGACACAGATACGCAGTATTTT. The chain uses TRBV20-1 and TRBJ2-3, with D perhaps matching TRBD2 (6 bases). Deletions cut 0 bases from V and 2 bases from J, with 12 bases between. This CDR3 has 15 residues. Germline V lookup: CDR1 DFQATT, CDR2 SNEGSKA (reference sequence).

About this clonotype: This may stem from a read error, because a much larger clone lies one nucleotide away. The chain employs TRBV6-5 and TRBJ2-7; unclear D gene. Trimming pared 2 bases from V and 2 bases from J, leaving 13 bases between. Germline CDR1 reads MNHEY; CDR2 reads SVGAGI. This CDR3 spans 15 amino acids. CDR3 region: CASSYQQIKAYEQYF. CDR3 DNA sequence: TGTGCCAGCAGTTACCAACAGATAAAAGCCTACGAGCAGTACTTC.

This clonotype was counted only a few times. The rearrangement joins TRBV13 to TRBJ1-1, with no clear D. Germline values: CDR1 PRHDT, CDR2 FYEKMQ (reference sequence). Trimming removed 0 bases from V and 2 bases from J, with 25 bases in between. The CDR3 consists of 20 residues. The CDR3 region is CASSLGWGISARGKNTEAFF. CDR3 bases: TGTGCCAGCAGCTTAGGGTGGGGAATAAGCGCTAGAGGAAAAAACACTGAAGCTTTCTTT.

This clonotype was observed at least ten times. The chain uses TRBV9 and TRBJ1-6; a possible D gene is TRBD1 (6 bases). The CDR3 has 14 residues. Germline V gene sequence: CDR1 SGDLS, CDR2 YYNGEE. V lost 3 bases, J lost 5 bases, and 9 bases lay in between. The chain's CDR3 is CASSAGTNNSPLHF. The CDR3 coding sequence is TGTGCCAGCAGCGCGGGGACAAATAATTCACCCCTCCACTTT.

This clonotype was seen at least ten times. The CDR3 is CASSSLLDRVPLYNEQFF. The CDR3 region has the DNA TGCGCCAGCAGCTCACTCCTGGACAGGGTACCTCTCTACAATGAGCAGTTCTTC. V gene TRBV5-1 combines with J gene TRBJ2-1; the match to TRBD1 covers 8 bases. The CDR3 is 18 amino acids. V lost 3 bases and J lost 3; bases outside the gene matches: 14. The germline V gene encodes CDR1 SGHRS and CDR2 YFSETQ.

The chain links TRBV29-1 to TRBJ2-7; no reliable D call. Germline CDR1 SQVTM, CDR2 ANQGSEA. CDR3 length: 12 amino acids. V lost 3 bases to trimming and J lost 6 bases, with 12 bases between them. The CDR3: CSVERLGFEQYF. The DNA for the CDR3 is TGCAGCGTTGAGCGGCTAGGATTCGAGCAGTACTTC.

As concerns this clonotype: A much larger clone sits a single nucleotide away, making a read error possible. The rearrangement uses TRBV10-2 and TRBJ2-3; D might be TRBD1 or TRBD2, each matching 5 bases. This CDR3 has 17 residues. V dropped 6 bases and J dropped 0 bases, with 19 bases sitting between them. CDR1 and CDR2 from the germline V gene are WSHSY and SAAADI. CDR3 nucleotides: TGCGCCAGCAGGCAAGATCGAGGGACCACAAGCACAGATACGCAGTATTTT. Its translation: CASRQDRGTTSTDTQYF.

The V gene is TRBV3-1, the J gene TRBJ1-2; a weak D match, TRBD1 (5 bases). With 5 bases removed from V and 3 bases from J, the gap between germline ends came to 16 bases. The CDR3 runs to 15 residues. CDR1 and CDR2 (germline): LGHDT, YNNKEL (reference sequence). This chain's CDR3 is CASSVSPGWYYGYTF. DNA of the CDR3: TGTGCCAGCAGCGTCAGCCCAGGGTGGTACTATGGCTACACCTTC.

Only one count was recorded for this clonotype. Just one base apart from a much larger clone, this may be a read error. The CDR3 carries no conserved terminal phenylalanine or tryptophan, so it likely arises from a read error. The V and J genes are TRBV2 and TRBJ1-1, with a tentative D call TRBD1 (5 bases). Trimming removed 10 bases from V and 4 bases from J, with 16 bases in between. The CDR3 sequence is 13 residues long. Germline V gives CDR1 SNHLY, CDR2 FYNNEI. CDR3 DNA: TGTGCCACGGCCGGGGGGAGGATCACTGAAGCTTTCTCT. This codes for CATAGGRITEAFS.